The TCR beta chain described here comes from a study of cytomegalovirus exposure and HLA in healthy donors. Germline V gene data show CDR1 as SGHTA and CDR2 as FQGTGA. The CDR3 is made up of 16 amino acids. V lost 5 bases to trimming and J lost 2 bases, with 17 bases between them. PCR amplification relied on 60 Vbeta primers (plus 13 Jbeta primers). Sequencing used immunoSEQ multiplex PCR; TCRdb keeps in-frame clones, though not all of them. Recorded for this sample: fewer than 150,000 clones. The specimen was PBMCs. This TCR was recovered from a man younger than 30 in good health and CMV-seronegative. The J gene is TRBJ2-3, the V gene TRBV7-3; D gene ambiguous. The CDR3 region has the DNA TGTGCCAGCAGCGTGACCGGGTCGCGTGACACAGATACGCAGTATTTT. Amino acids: CASSVTGSRDTDTQYF. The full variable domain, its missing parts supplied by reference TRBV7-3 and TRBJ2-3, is GAGVSQTPSNKVTEKGKYVELRCDPISGHTALYWYRQSLGQGPEFLIYFQGTGAADDSGLPNDRFFAVRPEGSVSTLKIQRTERGDSAVYLCASSVTGSRDTDTQYFGPGTRLTVL.